The 23 T cell receptor beta chains reported below all come from one sample, sequenced in a study of molecular identifiers for immune sequencing clone quantification (dated by TCRdb to the late 2010s). Library method: PCR. This sample was sequenced with an Illumina HiSeq 4000. The public reads were quality trimmed at Q25 with fastp and then assembled into clones with MiXCR by TCRdb, keeping productive beta chains. Duplicate CDR3 protein sequences are folded into a single record with the most common DNA and genes. This sample gives tens of thousands of distinct CDR3 sequences in total; under 20% of them show up just once. The ten largest account for 0.95% to 1% of the sample. The source material was naive CD8+ T cells from blood, with Jurkat cell RNA spiked in. This specimen's cell subset or site label, interpreted: FACS-sorted CD8+CD4-CCR7+CD45RA+ naive T cells. The receptors shown here come from a human donor in good health. Some libraries in this study had Jurkat cell RNA spiked in.

This clonotype was recorded many times. V usage is TRBV7-9 and J usage is TRBJ1-2, with D possibly matching TRBD1 (6 bases). The CDR3 runs to 15 residues. V dropped 5 bases and J dropped 4 bases, with 17 bases sitting between them. In germline, CDR1 is SEHNR, CDR2 FQNEAQ (reference sequence). DNA of the CDR3: TGTGCCAGCAGCCCCCCCACGGGGGCCAGCTATGGCTACACCTTC. Amino acids: CASSPPTGASYGYTF.

This clonotype was detected ten times or more. J is TRBJ2-5 and V is TRBV19; possibly TRBD1 or TRBD2 for D (5 bases each). With 8 bases removed from V and 2 bases from J, the gap between germline ends came to 15 bases. This CDR3 is built from 14 residues. CDR1 and CDR2 from the germline V gene are LNHDA and SQIVND (reference sequence). The CDR3 here is CASSGLGEQETQYF. CDR3 sequence (DNA): TGTGCCAGTTCCGGATTGGGGGAACAAGAGACCCAGTACTTC. Complete variable domain (other parts from reference TRBV19 and TRBJ2-5): DGGITQSPKYLFRKEGQNVTLSCEQNLNHDAMYWYRQDPGQGLRLIYYSQIVNDFQKGDIAEGYSVSREKKESFPLTVTSAQKNPTAFYLCASSGLGEQETQYFGPGTRLLVL.

This clonotype has only a few counts. A much larger clonotype is one base distant, so this may be a read error. V and J are TRBV15 and TRBJ2-2, with D perhaps matching TRBD1 or TRBD2 (6 bases each). In germline, CDR1 is LNHNV, CDR2 YYDKDF (reference sequence). This CDR3 has 17 residues. DNA for the CDR3: TGTGCCACCAGCAGAGATGTCGGAGGGGACAAAACCGGGGAGCTGTCTTTT. It encodes CATSRDVGGDKTGELSF. The whole variable domain, filled in from reference TRBV15 and TRBJ2-2, reads DAMVIQNPRYQVTQFGKPVTLSCSQTLNHNVMYWYQQKSSQAPKLLFHYYDKDFNNEADTPDNFQSRRPNTSFCFLDIRSPGLGDTAMYLCATSRDVGGDKTGELSFGEGSRLTVL.

This chain uses TRBV4-3 with TRBJ2-3, with 10 positions matching TRBD1. The germline V gene encodes CDR1 LGHNA and CDR2 YSLEER. The CDR3 contains 15 residues. V lost 4 bases to trimming and J lost 6 bases; unmatched junction nucleotides: 7. The CDR3 DNA is TGCGCCAGCAGCCCTGACAGGGGGCTTGGTGATACGCAGTATTTT. This sequence encodes CASSPDRGLGDTQYF.

This clonotype is medium-sized (0.01 to 0.1%) within its sample. CDR3 sequence: CASSLRVDTQYF. In nucleotides, the CDR3 is TGTGCCAGCAGTTTAAGAGTAGATACGCAGTATTTT. V gene TRBV28 combines with J gene TRBJ2-3; D call uncertain. V lost 2 bases to trimming and J lost 5 bases, with 5 bases between them. Germline CDR1 MDHEN, CDR2 SYDVKM. The CDR3 extends over 12 amino acids.

This clonotype was counted many times. The V call is TRBV6-2 or TRBV6-3, the J call TRBJ2-7, with 10 positions matching TRBD1. The germline CDR1 and CDR2 sequences are MNHEY and SVGEGT. The V segment lost 6 bases and the J segment 4 bases; nucleotides outside the gene matches: 6. The CDR3 runs to 14 residues. In nucleotides, the CDR3 is TGTGCCAGCAGCTCCGGGACAGGGGTTTACGAGCAGTACTTC. Translated, it gives CASSSGTGVYEQYF.

This clonotype was detected many times. The rearrangement links TRBV27 to TRBJ1-5; D remains ambiguous. This CDR3 is built from 12 residues. Trimming stripped 4 bases from V and 5 bases from J, with 6 bases between. The germline V gene encodes CDR1 MNHEY and CDR2 SMNVEV (reference sequence). The CDR3 DNA is TGTGCCAGCAGTTCCGGGTATCAGCCCCAGCATTTT. It translates to CASSSGYQPQHF.

This clonotype was observed many times. The chain couples TRBV29-1 to TRBJ2-2; D possibly corresponds to TRBD2 (5 bases). Trimming removed 8 bases from V and 0 bases from J, with 13 bases in between. CDR1 is SQVTM, CDR2 ANQGSEA, per germline. This CDR3 is 14 amino acids long. The DNA for the CDR3 is TGCAGCATAGGGTTTAGCGCGAACACCGGGGAGCTGTTTTTT. It codes for CSIGFSANTGELFF.

This clonotype was seen at least ten times. The gene calls are TRBV7-8 and TRBJ1-1, with D maybe TRBD1 (5 bases). Trimming left V 5 bases short and J 7 bases short, with 14 bases between. Germline loops: CDR1 SGHVS, CDR2 FQNEAQ. This CDR3 has 13 residues. In DNA form, the CDR3 reads TGTGCCAGCAGCCCATGGGGGAAGGGTGAAGCTTTCTTT. It yields the protein CASSPWGKGEAFF.

This clonotype appeared many times. This rearrangement joins TRBV12-3 or TRBV12-4 to TRBJ1-4; maybe TRBD1 (5 bases). Trimming took off 3 bases at V and 7 bases at J, with 12 bases between the two ends. The CDR3 loop spans 14 amino acids. CDR3 sequence: CASSFRQSFEKLFF. The CDR3 DNA follows: TGTGCCAGCAGTTTTCGACAGAGCTTTGAAAAACTGTTTTTT.

Of note for this clonotype: A much bigger clone sits one base away, suggesting this may be a read error. The rearrangement links TRBV3-1 to TRBJ2-3; 11 bases map to TRBD1. The CDR3 loop spans 15 amino acids. Looked up from germline, CDR1 is LGHDT and CDR2 is YNNKEL (reference sequence). The DNA for the CDR3 is TGTGCCAGCAGCCAAGAGTGGGGACAGGGGGATACGCAGTGTTTT. Residues: CASSQEWGQGDTQCF.

Worth noting for this clonotype: This clone may be a read error of a much larger clone one base away. This rearrangement joins TRBV11-3 to TRBJ1-1; D call uncertain. The CDR3 loop spans 13 amino acids. The germline V and J ends were trimmed by 4 bases and 4 bases, with 10 bases remaining between them. Per the germline V gene, CDR1 is SGHNT and CDR2 is YENEEA. The CDR3 nucleotides are TGTGCCAGCAGCTCCCGACGGACCACTGAAGCTTTCTTT. This encodes CASSSRRTTEAFF.

In its sample, this clonotype was seen many times. This sequence joins TRBV13 and TRBJ2-1; D not certain. With 3 bases removed from V and 8 bases from J, the gap between germline ends came to 8 bases. The CDR3 is 12 residues long. CDR1 is PRHDT, CDR2 FYEKMQ, per germline (reference sequence). CDR3 region: CASSFGGYEQFF. In nucleotides, the CDR3 is TGTGCCAGCAGCTTCGGTGGCTATGAGCAGTTCTTC. The full variable domain, with the rest looked up from reference TRBV13 and TRBJ2-1, is AAGVIQSPRHLIKEKRETATLKCYPIPRHDTVYWYQQGPGQDPQFLISFYEKMQSDKGSIPDRFSAQQFSDYHSELNMSSLELGDSALYFCASSFGGYEQFFGPGTRLTVL.

This clonotype was seen repeatedly, ten times or more. The chain combines TRBV4-3 with TRBJ2-7; TRBD1 agrees at 8 bases. The CDR3 runs to 14 residues. With 5 bases clipped from V and 6 bases from J, the junction kept 9 bases outside the gene matches. Germline V lookup: CDR1 LGHNA, CDR2 YSLEER. CDR3 in DNA: TGCGCCAGCAGCTCGGTGGACAGGGTATCCGAGCAGTACTTC. Translation gives CASSSVDRVSEQYF.

This clonotype appeared many times. The CDR3 reads CASSPGQGTLRGQYF. The CDR3 bases are TGCGCCAGCAGCCCTGGACAGGGAACCCTCCGAGGGCAGTACTTC. The J gene is TRBJ2-7, the V gene TRBV4-3; 8 positions match TRBD1. V lost 4 bases, J lost 9 bases, and 14 bases stayed unmatched. Per the germline V gene, CDR1 is LGHNA and CDR2 is YSLEER. This CDR3 region has 15 residues.

This clonotype has more than one count but fewer than ten. The chain uses TRBV7-9 and TRBJ2-3, with D uncertain. There are 14 residues in the CDR3. Germline V gene sequence: CDR1 SEHNR, CDR2 FQNEAQ (reference sequence). The germline V and J ends were trimmed by 3 bases and 5 bases, with 12 bases remaining between them. CDR3 loop: CASSFESKLDTQYF. Here the CDR3 DNA reads TGTGCCAGCAGCTTTGAATCCAAGTTAGATACGCAGTATTTT.

Details on this clonotype: One end of the junction does not line up with germline, which may come from a read error. CDR3 in DNA: TGTGCCAGTAGTACTTGGGGCGGGCCTGGTCAGCCCCGGCATTTT. Encoded protein: CASSTWGGPGQPRHF. V gene TRBV19 combines with J gene TRBJ1-5; D might be TRBD1 (5 bases). This CDR3 has 15 amino acids. CDR1 LNHDA and CDR2 SQIVND come from the germline V gene (reference sequence). The full variable domain, with the rest looked up from reference TRBV19 and TRBJ1-5, is DGGITQSPKYLFRKEGQNVTLSCEQNLNHDAMYWYRQDPGQGLRLIYYSQIVNDFQKGDIAEGYSVSREKKESFPLTVTSAQKNPTAFYLCASSTWGGPGQPRHFGDGTRLSIL.

Concerning this clonotype itself: A much larger clonotype is one base distant, so this may be a read error. The chain uses TRBV29-1 and TRBJ1-2, with D maybe TRBD1 (5 bases). Germline CDR1 is SQVTM and CDR2 is ANQGSEA. The CDR3 length is 13 residues. CDR3 sequence: CSVKDGAGPDYTF. CDR3 DNA sequence: TGCAGCGTTAAAGATGGGGCAGGACCCGACTACACCTTC. The full variable domain, its missing parts supplied by reference TRBV29-1 and TRBJ1-2, is SAVISQKPSRDICQRGTSLTIQCQVDSQVTMMFWYRQQPGQSLTLIATANQGSEATYESGFVIDKFPISRPNLTFSTLTVSNMSPEDSSIYLCSVKDGAGPDYTFGSGTRLTVV.

This clonotype was seen many times. The rearrangement uses TRBV7-2 and TRBJ2-1; 9 nucleotides line up with TRBD2. V gave up 4 bases and J gave up 8 bases; unmatched junction bases: 12. The CDR3 sequence is 16 residues long. From germline, CDR1 is SGHTA and CDR2 FQGNSA. The CDR3 spells CASSSPPGGGEYEQFF. The CDR3 DNA sequence: TGTGCCAGCAGCTCCCCTCCGGGCGGGGGGGAGTATGAGCAGTTCTTC.

The chain links TRBV12-3 or TRBV12-4 to TRBJ2-1; TRBD2 matches at 16 bases. The CDR3 covers 23 residues. The V segment lost 4 bases and the J segment 0 bases; nucleotides outside the gene matches: 18. The CDR3 sequence: CASSSLAPSGLAGGQSSYNEQFF. The CDR3 region has the DNA TGTGCCAGCAGTTCGTTAGCCCCGTCGGGACTAGCGGGGGGGCAAAGCTCCTACAATGAGCAGTTCTTC.

This clonotype was found many times. The J gene is TRBJ2-6, the V gene TRBV24-1; TRBD2 is a possible D gene (6 bases). The V and J ends lost 6 bases and 1 base respectively, with 9 bases between them. The germline V gene has CDR1 KGHDR and CDR2 SFDVKD. The CDR3 sequence is 15 residues long. Here the CDR3 DNA reads TGTGCCACCAGTCGCGGGGAGTCTGGGGCCAACGTCCTGACTTTC. This gives the protein CATSRGESGANVLTF.

This clonotype came up many times. V gene TRBV6-5 combines with J gene TRBJ2-6; D is uncertain. Per germline, CDR1 MNHEY and CDR2 SVGAGI. CDR3 length: 19 residues. Deletions cut 0 bases from V and 0 bases from J, with 15 bases between. CDR3 region: CASSYSVAPQSSGANVLTF. The CDR3, as DNA: TGTGCCAGCAGTTACTCGGTAGCTCCGCAGAGCTCTGGGGCCAACGTCCTGACTTTC.

The sample holds many counts of this clonotype. V usage is TRBV14 and J usage is TRBJ1-5; TRBD1 matches 8 bases. This CDR3 has 16 amino acids. Germline CDR1 reads SGHDN; CDR2 reads FVKESK. Germline trimming cut 3 bases from V and 2 bases from J; bases unmatched to any gene: 6. This chain's CDR3 is CASSQPGQGGNQPQHF. CDR3 DNA sequence: TGTGCCAGCAGCCAGCCCGGACAGGGAGGCAATCAGCCCCAGCATTTT.